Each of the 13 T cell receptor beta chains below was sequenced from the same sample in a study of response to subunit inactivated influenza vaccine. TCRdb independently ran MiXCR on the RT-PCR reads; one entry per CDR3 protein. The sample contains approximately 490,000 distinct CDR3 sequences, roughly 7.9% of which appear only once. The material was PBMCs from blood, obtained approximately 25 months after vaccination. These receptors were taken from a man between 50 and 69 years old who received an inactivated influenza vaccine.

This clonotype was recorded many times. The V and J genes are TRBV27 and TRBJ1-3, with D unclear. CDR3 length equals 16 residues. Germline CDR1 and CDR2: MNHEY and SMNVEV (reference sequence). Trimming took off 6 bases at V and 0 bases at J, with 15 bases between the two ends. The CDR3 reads CASSPSGRVSGNTIYF. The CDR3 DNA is TGTGCCAGCAGCCCCTCCGGACGGGTCTCTGGAAACACCATATATTTT.

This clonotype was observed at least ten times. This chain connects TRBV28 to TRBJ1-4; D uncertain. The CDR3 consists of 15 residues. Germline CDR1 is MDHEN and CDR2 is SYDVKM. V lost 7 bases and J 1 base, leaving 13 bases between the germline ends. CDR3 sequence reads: CASTPALGTNEKLFF. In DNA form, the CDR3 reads TGTGCCAGCACCCCGGCCCTTGGAACTAATGAAAAACTGTTTTTT.

The DNA of the CDR3 is TGCGCCAGCAGCTTGAGTGTGGATTCAGATACGCAGTATTTT. Its protein is CASSLSVDSDTQYF. The chain employs TRBV5-1 and TRBJ2-3, with D unclear. Trimming cost V 1 base and J 4 bases, with 10 bases left between them. The CDR3 spans 14 residues. Germline-derived CDR1 and CDR2 are SGHRS and YFSETQ.

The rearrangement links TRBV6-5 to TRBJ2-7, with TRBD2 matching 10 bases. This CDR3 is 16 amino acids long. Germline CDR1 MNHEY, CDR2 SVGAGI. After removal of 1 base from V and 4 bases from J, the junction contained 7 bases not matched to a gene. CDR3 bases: TGTGCCAGCAGTTACTTTCCCCCTAGCGGGAGTTACGAGCAGTACTTC. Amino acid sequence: CASSYFPPSGSYEQYF.

This CDR3 is CASSPKTGRQPQHF. For the CDR3, the DNA is TGTGCCAGCTCCCCTAAGACAGGGCGACAGCCCCAGCATTTT. V gene TRBV18 combines with J gene TRBJ1-5; 7 nucleotides line up with TRBD1. Germline V gives CDR1 KGHSH, CDR2 LQKENI. This CDR3 region has 14 residues. Losses at the gene ends were 6 bases for V and 7 bases for J; bases not matched to a gene: 9. Full variable domain (rest looked up from reference TRBV18 and TRBJ1-5): NAGVMQNPRHLVRRRGQEARLRCSPMKGHSHVYWYRQLPEEGLKFMVYLQKENIIDESGMPKERFSAEFPKEGPSILRIQQVVRGDSAAYFCASSPKTGRQPQHFGDGTRLSIL.

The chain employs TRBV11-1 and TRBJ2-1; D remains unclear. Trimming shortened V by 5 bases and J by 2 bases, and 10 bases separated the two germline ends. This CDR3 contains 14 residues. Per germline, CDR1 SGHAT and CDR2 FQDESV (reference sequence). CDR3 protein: CASSPVGPYNEQFF. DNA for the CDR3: TGTGCCAGCAGCCCCGTCGGACCCTACAATGAGCAGTTCTTC.

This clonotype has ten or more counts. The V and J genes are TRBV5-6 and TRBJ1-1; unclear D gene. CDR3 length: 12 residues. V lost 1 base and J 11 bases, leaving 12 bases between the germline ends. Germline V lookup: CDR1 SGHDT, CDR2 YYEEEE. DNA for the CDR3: TGTGCCAGCAGCTTGTATAGGCAGTCGGCTTTCTTT. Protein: CASSLYRQSAFF.

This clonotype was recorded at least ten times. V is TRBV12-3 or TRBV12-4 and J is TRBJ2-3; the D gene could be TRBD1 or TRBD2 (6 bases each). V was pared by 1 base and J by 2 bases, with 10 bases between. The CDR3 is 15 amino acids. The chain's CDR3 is CASSLGGAVTDTQYF. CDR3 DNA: TGTGCCAGCAGTTTAGGGGGGGCCGTCACAGATACGCAGTATTTT.

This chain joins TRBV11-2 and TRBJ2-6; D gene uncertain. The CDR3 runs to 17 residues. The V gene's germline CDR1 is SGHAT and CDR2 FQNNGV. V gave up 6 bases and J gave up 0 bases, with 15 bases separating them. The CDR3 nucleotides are TGTGCCAGCAGGTCAGGTGGGCTTCCCTCTGGGGCCAACGTCCTGACTTTC. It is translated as CASRSGGLPSGANVLTF.

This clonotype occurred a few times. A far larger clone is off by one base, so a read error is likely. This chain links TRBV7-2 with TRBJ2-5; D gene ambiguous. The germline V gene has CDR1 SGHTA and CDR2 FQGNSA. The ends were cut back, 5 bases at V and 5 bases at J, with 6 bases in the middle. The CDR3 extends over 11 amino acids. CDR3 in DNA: TGTGCCAGCAGCCCACATGAGACCCAGTACTTC. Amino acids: CASSPHETQYF.

The CDR3 sequence: CASSQDLIGTDTQYF. The CDR3 nucleotides are TGTGCCAGCAGCCAAGATCTGATCGGCACAGATACGCAGTATTTT. The chain links TRBV4-2 to TRBJ2-3; no definite D call. CDR1 is LGHNA and CDR2 is YNFKEQ in the germline V gene. This CDR3 comprises 15 residues. V was shortened by 0 bases and J by 1 base, with 8 bases between the two germline ends.

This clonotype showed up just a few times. The CDR3, as DNA: TGCAGTGGAGTGCGGACTAGCGGGAGCCACGAGCAGTACTTC. Translation: CSGVRTSGSHEQYF. The gene calls are TRBV20-1 and TRBJ2-7; 13 nucleotides line up with TRBD2. Looked up from germline, CDR1 is DFQATT and CDR2 is SNEGSKA (reference sequence). After removal of 7 bases from V and 5 bases from J, the junction contained 8 bases not matched to a gene. The CDR3 is 14 amino acids.

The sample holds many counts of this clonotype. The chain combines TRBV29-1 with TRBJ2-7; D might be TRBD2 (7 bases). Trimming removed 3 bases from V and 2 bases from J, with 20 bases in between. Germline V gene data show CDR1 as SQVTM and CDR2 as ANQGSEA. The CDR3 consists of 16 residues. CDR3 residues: CSVEIRRRGATYEQYF. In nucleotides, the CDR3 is TGCAGCGTTGAGATCAGACGTCGGGGGGCGACCTACGAGCAGTACTTC.